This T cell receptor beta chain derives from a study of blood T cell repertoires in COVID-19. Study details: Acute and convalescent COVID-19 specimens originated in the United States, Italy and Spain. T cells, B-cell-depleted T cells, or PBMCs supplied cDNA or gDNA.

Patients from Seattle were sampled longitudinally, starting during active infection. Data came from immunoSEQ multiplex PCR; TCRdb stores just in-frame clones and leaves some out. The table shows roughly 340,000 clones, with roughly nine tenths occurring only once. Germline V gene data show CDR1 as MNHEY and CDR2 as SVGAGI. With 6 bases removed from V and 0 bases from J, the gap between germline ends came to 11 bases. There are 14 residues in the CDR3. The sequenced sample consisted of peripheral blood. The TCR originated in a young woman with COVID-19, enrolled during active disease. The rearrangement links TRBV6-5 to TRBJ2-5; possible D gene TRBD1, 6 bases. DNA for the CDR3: TGTGCCAGCAGCTATACAGGGTACCAAGAGACCCAGTACTTC. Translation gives CASSYTGYQETQYF.